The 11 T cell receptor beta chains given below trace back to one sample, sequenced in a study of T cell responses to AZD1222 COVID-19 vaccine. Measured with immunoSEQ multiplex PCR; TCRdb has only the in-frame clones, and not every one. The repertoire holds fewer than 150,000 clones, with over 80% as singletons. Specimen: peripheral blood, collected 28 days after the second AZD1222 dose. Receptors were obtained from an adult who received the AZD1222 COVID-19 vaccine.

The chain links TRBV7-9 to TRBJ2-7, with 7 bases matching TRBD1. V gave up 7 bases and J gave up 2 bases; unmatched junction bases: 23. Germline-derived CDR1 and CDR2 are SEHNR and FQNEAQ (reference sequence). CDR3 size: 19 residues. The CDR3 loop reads CASKRFRRPDRVGPYEQYF. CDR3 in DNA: TGTGCCAGCAAACGCTTTCGTAGACCCGACAGGGTTGGGCCCTACGAGCAGTACTTC.

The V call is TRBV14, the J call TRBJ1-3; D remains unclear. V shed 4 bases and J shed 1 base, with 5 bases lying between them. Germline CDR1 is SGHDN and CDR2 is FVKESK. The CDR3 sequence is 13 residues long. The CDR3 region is CASSPLSGNTIYF. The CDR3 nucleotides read TGTGCCAGCAGCCCCCTGTCTGGAAACACCATATATTTT.

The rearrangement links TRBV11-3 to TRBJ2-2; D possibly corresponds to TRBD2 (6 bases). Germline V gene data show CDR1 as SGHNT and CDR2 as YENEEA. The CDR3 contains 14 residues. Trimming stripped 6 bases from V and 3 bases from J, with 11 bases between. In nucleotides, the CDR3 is TGTGCCAGCAGTACTAGCTTGCACACCGGGGAGCTGTTTTTT. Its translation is CASSTSLHTGELFF.

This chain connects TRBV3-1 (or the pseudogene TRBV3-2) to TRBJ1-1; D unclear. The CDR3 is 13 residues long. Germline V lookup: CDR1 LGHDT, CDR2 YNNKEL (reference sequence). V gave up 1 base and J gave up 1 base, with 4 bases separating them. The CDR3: CASSQVRNTEAFF. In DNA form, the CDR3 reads TGTGCCAGCAGCCAAGTACGGAACACTGAAGCTTTCTTT.

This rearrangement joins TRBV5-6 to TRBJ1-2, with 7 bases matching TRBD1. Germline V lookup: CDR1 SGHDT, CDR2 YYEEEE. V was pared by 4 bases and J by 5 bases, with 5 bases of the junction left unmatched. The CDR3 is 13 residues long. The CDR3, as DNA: TGTGCCAGCAGCCGACAGGGCGAATATGGCTACACCTTC. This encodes CASSRQGEYGYTF.

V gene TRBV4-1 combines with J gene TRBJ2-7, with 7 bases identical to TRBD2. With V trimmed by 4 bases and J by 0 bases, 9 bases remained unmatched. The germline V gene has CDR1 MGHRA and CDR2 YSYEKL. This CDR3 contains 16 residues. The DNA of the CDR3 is TGCGCCAGCAGCCCAACACACGGCGGGGGCTCCTACGAGCAGTACTTC. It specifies CASSPTHGGGSYEQYF.

Here the CDR3 reads CASSLWTEPNTEAFF. Here the CDR3 DNA reads TGTGCCAGCTCACTGTGGACAGAACCGAACACTGAAGCTTTCTTT. The chain recombines TRBV18 with TRBJ1-1; the D gene is possibly TRBD1 (6 bases). Trimming took off 4 bases at V and 1 base at J, with 13 bases between the two ends. This CDR3 has 15 residues. The germline V gene encodes CDR1 KGHSH and CDR2 LQKENI.

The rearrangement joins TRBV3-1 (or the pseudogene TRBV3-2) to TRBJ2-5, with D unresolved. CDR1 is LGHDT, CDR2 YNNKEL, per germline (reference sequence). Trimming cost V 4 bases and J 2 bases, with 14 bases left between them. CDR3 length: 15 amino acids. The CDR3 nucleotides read TGTGCCAGCAGCCGCTTCGGATCAGCACAAGAGACCCAGTACTTC. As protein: CASSRFGSAQETQYF.

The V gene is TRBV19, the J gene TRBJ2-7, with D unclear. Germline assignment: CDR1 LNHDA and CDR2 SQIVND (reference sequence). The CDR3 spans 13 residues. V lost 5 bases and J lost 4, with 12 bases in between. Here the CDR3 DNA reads TGTGCCAGTAGTCCAACGATTGGTTACGAGCAGTACTTC. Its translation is CASSPTIGYEQYF. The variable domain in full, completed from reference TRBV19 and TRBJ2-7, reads DGGITQSPKYLFRKEGQNVTLSCEQNLNHDAMYWYRQDPGQGLRLIYYSQIVNDFQKGDIAEGYSVSREKKESFPLTVTSAQKNPTAFYLCASSPTIGYEQYFGPGTRLTVT.

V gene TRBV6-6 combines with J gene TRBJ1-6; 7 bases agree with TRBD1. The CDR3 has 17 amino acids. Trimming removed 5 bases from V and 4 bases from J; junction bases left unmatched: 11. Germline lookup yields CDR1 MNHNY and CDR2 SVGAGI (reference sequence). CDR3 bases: TGTGCCAGCAGTCGAGGATCCACAGGGGCTTATAATTCACCCCTCCACTTT. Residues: CASSRGSTGAYNSPLHF.

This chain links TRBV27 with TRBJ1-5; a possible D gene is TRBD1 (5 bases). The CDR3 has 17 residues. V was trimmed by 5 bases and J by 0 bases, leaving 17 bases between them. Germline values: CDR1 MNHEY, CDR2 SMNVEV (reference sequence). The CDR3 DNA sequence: TGTGCCAGCAGTCCCTACCCTCCGACAGTTAGCAATCAGCCCCAGCATTTT. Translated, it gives CASSPYPPTVSNQPQHF.